A selection of T cell receptor beta chains follows, all from one sample in a study of blood T cells in healthy people across ages. TCRdb recomputed calls from the 5' RACE reads with MiXCR, one row per CDR3 protein. The table records approximately 1,700,000 distinct CDR3 sequences, around 40% of them present only once. Sequenced sample: blood. These receptors all stem from a human donor in good health. Both conserved end residues are part of each CDR3. The order of the fields is D gene, clone size, V gene, J gene, CDR3 length, CDR3 protein, CDR3 DNA. A D gene is named only where the DNA matches it firmly. The size field is filled for only some rows; it gives once, few, many or a size class.

NA,few,TRBV24-1,TRBJ1-2,12,CATSDRVYGYTF,TGTGCCACCAGTGACAGGGTTTATGGCTACACCTTC
NA,few,TRBV20-1,TRBJ1-1,13,CSATVNRVPEAFF,TGCAGTGCTACCGTTAATAGGGTCCCTGAAGCTTTCTTT
NA,NA,TRBV7-9,TRBJ1-1,16,CASSFLWSIRNTEAFF,TGTGCCAGCAGCTTCCTCTGGAGTATACGTAACACTGAAGCTTTCTTT
NA,NA,TRBV20-1,TRBJ2-7,12,CSARLNSYEQYF,TGCAGTGCTAGACTAAACTCCTACGAGCAGTACTTC
NA,NA,TRBV29-1,TRBJ2-1,15,CSVHSLGGTRNEQFF,TGCAGCGTTCATAGTTTAGGGGGGACCCGCAATGAGCAGTTCTTC
TRBD1,few,TRBV28,TRBJ1-5,14,CASSPTGEWQPQHF,TGTGCCAGCAGCCCGACAGGGGAGTGGCAGCCCCAGCATTTT
NA,NA,TRBV28,TRBJ2-2,15,CASSLVLENTGELFF,TGTGCCAGCAGTTTAGTCCTGGAAAACACCGGGGAGCTGTTTTTT
TRBD2,NA,TRBV2,TRBJ2-1,17,CASSDGLAGGSYNEQFF,TGTGCCAGCAGTGACGGACTAGCGGGGGGATCCTACAATGAGCAGTTCTTC
TRBD1,few,TRBV10-3,TRBJ1-2,14,CAMQVNRGSSDYTF,TGTGCCATGCAGGTGAACAGGGGCAGTTCTGACTACACCTTC
NA,few,TRBV2,TRBJ1-2,12,CASSKQGYGYTF,TGTGCCAGCAGTAAGCAGGGCTATGGCTACACCTTC
NA,NA,TRBV6-5,TRBJ2-7,14,CASSFDRDYYEQYF,TGTGCCAGCAGTTTCGACAGAGACTACTACGAGCAGTACTTC
TRBD2,few,TRBV5-1,TRBJ2-3,16,CASSSPTSELGDTQYF,TGCGCCAGCAGCTCTCCTACTAGCGAGCTTGGAGATACGCAGTATTTT
NA,NA,TRBV12-3/TRBV12-4,TRBJ1-5,16,CASSTTTGTYNQPQHF,TGTGCCAGCAGTACAACAACAGGGACATACAATCAGCCCCAGCATTTT
NA,few,TRBV4-2,TRBJ2-7,14,CASSQPLTAYEQYF,TGTGCCAGCAGCCAACCCCTCACAGCCTACGAGCAGTACTTC
TRBD1,many,TRBV7-9,TRBJ1-4,13,CATHGQGHEKLFF,TGTGCCACCCATGGACAGGGCCATGAAAAACTGTTTTTT
NA,NA,TRBV3-1,TRBJ1-2,17,CASSNQADTGASNGYTF,TGTGCCAGCAGCAACCAAGCCGACACTGGGGCGTCGAACGGCTACACCTTC
NA,NA,TRBV6-1,TRBJ1-1,14,CASSSHLRETEAFF,TGTGCCAGCAGTTCCCATCTAAGGGAAACTGAAGCTTTCTTT
TRBD2,NA,TRBV29-1,TRBJ2-1,19,CSVEGAHIPTSGGMNEQFF,TGCAGCGTTGAAGGGGCACACATTCCGACTAGCGGGGGTATGAATGAGCAGTTCTTC
TRBD1,NA,TRBV28,TRBJ2-4,15,CASSPWDRWGDIQYF,TGTGCCAGCAGTCCCTGGGACAGGTGGGGGGACATTCAGTACTTC
NA,NA,TRBV5-1,TRBJ1-1,15,CASSFEVRSSTEAFF,TGCGCCAGCAGCTTTGAAGTCAGGTCGAGTACTGAAGCTTTCTTT
NA,few,TRBV20-1,TRBJ1-1,13,CNATWGENTEAFF,TGCAATGCCACGTGGGGAGAGAACACTGAAGCTTTCTTT
TRBD1,NA,TRBV6-6,TRBJ1-5,15,CASRRRTGKNQPQHF,TGTGCCAGCAGACGCCGGACAGGGAAAAATCAGCCCCAGCATTTT
TRBD2,NA,TRBV6-5,TRBJ2-7,15,CASSYFSGGSYEQYF,TGTGCCAGCAGTTACTTCAGCGGGGGTTCCTACGAGCAGTACTTC
NA,few,TRBV7-2,TRBJ1-1,13,CATELIGNTEAFF,TGTGCCACCGAACTCATAGGGAACACTGAAGCTTTCTTT